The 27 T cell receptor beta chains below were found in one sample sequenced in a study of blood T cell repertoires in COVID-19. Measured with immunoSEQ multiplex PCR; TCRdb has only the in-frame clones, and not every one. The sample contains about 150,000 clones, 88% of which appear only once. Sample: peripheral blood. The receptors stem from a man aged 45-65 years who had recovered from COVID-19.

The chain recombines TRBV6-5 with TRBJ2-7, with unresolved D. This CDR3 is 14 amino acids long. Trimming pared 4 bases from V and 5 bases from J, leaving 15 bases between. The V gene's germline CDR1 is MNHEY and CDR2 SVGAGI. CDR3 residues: CASSSPVVANEQYF. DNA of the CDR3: TGTGCCAGCAGTTCCCCCGTGGTAGCTAACGAGCAGTACTTC.

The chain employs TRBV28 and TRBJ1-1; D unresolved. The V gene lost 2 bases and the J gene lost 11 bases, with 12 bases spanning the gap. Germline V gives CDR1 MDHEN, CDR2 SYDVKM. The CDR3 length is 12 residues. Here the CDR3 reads CASSLGRVEAFF. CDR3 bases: TGTGCCAGCAGTTTAGGGAGAGTGGAGGCTTTCTTT.

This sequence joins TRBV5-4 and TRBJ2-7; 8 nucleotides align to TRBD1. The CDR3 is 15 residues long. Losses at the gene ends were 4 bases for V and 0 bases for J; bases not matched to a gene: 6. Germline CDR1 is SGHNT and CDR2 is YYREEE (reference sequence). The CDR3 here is CASSRQGPFSYEQYF. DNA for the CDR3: TGTGCCAGCAGCAGACAGGGGCCGTTCTCCTACGAGCAGTACTTC.

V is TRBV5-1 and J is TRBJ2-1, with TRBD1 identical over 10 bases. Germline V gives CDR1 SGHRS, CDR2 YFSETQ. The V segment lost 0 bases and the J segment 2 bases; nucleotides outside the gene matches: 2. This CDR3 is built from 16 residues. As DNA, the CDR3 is TGCGCCAGCAGCTTGGCAGACAGGGGGCCCTACAATGAGCAGTTCTTC. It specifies CASSLADRGPYNEQFF.

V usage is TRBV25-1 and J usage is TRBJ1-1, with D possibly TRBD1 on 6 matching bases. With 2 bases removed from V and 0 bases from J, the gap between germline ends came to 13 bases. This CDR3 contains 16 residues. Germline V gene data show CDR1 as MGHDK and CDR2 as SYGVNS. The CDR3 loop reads CASSEGGARMNTEAFF. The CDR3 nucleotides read TGTGCCAGCAGTGAAGGGGGGGCGAGAATGAACACTGAAGCTTTCTTT.

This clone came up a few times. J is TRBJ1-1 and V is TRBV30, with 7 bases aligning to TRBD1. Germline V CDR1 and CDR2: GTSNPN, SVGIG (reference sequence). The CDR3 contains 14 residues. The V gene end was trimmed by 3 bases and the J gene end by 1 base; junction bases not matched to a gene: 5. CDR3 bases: TGTGCCTGGAGGCCGGGACAGTGGAACACTGAAGCTTTCTTT. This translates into CAWRPGQWNTEAFF. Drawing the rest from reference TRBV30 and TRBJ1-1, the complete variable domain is SQTIHQWPATLVQPVGSPLSLECTVEGTSNPNLYWYRQAAGRGLQLLFYSVGIGQISSEVPQNLSASRPQDRQFILSSKKLLLSDSGFYLCAWRPGQWNTEAFFGQGTRLTVV.

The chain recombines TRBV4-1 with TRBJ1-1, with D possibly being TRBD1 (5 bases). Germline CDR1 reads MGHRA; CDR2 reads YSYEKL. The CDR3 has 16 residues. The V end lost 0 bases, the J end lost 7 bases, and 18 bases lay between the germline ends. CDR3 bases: TGCGCCAGCAGCCAAGATTGGCAGGGTCCACTGGGTGAAGCTTTCTTT. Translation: CASSQDWQGPLGEAFF.

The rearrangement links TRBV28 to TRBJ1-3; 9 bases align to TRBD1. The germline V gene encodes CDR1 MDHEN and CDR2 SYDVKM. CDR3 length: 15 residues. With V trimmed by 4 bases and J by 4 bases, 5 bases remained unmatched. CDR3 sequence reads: CASSSQGAEGNTIYF. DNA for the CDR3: TGTGCCAGCAGTTCACAGGGGGCGGAAGGAAACACCATATATTTT.

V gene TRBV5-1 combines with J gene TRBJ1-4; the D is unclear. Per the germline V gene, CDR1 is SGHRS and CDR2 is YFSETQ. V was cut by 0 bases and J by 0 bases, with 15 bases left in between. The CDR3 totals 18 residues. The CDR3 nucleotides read TGCGCCAGCAGCTTGGCCGAGCGGTCCTTTGCAACTAATGAAAAACTGTTTTTT. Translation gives CASSLAERSFATNEKLFF.

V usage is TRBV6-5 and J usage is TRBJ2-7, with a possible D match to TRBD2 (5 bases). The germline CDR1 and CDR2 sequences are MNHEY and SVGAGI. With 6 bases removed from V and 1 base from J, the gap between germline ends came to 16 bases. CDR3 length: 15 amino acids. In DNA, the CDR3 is TGTGCCAGCAGCCGGGGTACGGGTTGGTCCTACGAGCAGTACTTC. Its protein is CASSRGTGWSYEQYF.

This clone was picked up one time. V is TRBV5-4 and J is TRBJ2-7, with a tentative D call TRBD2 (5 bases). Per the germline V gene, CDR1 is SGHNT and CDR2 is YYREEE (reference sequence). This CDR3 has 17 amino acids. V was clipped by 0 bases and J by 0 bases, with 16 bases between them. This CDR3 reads CASSLASSDLNSYEQYF. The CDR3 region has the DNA TGTGCCAGCAGCTTGGCTAGTTCGGACTTGAACTCCTACGAGCAGTACTTC. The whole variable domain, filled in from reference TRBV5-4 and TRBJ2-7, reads ETGVTQSPTHLIKTRGQQVTLRCSSQSGHNTVSWYQQALGQGPQFIFQYYREEENGRGNFPPRFSGLQFPNYSSELNVNALELDDSALYLCASSLASSDLNSYEQYFGPGTRLTVT.

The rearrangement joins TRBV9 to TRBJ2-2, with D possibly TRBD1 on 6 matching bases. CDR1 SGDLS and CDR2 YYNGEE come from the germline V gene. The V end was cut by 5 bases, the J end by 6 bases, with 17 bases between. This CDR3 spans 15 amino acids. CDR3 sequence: CASSYGQGSAGELFF. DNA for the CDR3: TGTGCCAGCAGTTACGGGCAGGGGTCGGCCGGGGAGCTGTTTTTT.

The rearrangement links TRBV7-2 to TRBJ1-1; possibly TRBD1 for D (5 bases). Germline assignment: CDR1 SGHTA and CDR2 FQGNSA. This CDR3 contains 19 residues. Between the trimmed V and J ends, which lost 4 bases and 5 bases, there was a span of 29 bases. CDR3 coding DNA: TGTGCCAGCAGCTCCGTATTGGGACCAGGGAGGTATCCTGGAACTGAAGCTTTCTTT. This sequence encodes CASSSVLGPGRYPGTEAFF.

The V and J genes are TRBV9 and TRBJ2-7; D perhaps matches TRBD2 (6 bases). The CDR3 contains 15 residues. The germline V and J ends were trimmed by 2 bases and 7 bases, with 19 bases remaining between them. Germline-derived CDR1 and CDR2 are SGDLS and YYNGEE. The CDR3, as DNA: TGTGCCAGCAGCGTCCGGAAAGCGGCTCGGGAGGAGCAGTACTTC. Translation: CASSVRKAAREEQYF.

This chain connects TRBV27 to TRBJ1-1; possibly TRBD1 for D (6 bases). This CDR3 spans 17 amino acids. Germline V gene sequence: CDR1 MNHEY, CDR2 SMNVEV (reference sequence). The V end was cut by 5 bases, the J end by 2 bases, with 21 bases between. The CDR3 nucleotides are TGTGCCAGCAGTCGCCCGACAGGCCGTTCCCCCAACACTGAAGCTTTCTTT. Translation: CASSRPTGRSPNTEAFF.

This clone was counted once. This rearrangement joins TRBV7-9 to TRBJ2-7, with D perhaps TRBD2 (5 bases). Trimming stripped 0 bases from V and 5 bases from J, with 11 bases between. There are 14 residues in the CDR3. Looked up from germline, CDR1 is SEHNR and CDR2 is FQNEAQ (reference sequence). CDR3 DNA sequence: TGTGCCAGCAGCTTAGCGGGAGTATCAGACGAGCAGTACTTC. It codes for CASSLAGVSDEQYF.

The CDR3: CASSALGNGNEQFF. CDR3 in DNA: TGCGCCAGCAGTGCCCTAGGTAATGGCAATGAGCAGTTCTTC. This chain connects TRBV10-1 to TRBJ2-1; no definite D call. This CDR3 region has 14 residues. CDR1 and CDR2 (germline): WNHNN, SYGVQD (reference sequence). The ends were cut back, 4 bases at V and 6 bases at J, with 13 bases in the middle.

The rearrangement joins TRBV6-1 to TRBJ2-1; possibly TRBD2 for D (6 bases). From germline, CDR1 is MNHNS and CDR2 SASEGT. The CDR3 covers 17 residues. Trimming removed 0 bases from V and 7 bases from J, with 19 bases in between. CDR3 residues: CASSEAGLSERRNEQFF. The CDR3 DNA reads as TGTGCCAGCAGTGAAGCGGGACTCTCCGAGCGTAGGAATGAGCAGTTCTTC.

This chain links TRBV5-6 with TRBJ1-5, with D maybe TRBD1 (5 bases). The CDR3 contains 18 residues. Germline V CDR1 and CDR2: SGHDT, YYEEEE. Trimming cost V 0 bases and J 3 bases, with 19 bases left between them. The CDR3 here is CASSLEGWGTLDNQPQHF. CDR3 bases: TGTGCCAGCAGCTTGGAGGGGTGGGGAACTCTAGACAATCAGCCCCAGCATTTT.

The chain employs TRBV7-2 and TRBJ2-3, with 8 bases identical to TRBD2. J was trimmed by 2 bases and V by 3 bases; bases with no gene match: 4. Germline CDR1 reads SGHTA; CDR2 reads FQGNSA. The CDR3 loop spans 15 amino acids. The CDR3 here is CASSLGGGTTDTQYF. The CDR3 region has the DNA TGTGCCAGCAGCTTGGGCGGGGGGACCACAGATACGCAGTATTTT.

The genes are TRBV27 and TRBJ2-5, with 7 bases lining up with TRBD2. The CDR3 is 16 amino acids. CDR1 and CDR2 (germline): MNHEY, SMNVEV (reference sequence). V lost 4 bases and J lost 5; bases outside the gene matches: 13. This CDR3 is CASSSWSGGSGETQYF. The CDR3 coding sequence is TGTGCCAGCAGTTCGTGGTCTGGCGGGAGCGGGGAGACCCAGTACTTC.

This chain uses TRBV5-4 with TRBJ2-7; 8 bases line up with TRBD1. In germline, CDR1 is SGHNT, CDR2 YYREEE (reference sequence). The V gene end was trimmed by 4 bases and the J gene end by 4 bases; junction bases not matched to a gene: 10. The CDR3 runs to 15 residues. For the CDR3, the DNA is TGTGCCAGCAGCGCCGGGACAGGCGTTAGGTACGAGCAGTACTTC. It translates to CASSAGTGVRYEQYF.

This chain's CDR3 is CATSDAGTGLREQFF. The CDR3 DNA sequence: TGTGCCACCAGTGACGCCGGGACAGGGCTGAGGGAGCAGTTCTTC. This sequence joins TRBV24-1 and TRBJ2-1; 9 bases agree with TRBD1. The germline gives CDR1 KGHDR, CDR2 SFDVKD. CDR3 length: 15 residues. After removal of 4 bases from V and 10 bases from J, the junction contained 10 bases not matched to a gene.

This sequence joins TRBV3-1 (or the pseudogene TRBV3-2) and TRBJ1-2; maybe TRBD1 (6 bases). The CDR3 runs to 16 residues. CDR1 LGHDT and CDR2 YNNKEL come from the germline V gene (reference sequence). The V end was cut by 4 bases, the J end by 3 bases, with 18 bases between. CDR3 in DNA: TGTGCCAGCAGCCGTTCCCAGGACAGTATCGACTATGGCTACACCTTC. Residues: CASSRSQDSIDYGYTF.

The CDR3 DNA reads as TGTGCCAGCAGCGCTCGGACAGGGCACCAAGAGACCCAGTACTTC. It codes for CASSARTGHQETQYF. This sequence joins TRBV21-1 and TRBJ2-5; the DNA was not used to check the table's D call, TRBD1. TRBV21-1 is described as a pseudogene. The CDR3 is made up of 15 amino acids.

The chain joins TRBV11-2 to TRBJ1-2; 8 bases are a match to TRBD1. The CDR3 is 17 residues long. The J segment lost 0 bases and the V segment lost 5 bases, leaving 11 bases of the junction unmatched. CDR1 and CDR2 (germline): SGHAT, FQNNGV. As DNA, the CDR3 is TGTGCCAGCAGCCCGGGGTGGACAGGGCGCTCTAACTATGGCTACACCTTC. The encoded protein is CASSPGWTGRSNYGYTF.

The CDR3 reads CASSLASTEAFF. CDR3 sequence (DNA): TGTGCCAGCAGTTTAGCGTCTACTGAAGCTTTCTTT. This sequence joins TRBV12-3 or TRBV12-4 and TRBJ1-1; D is unresolved. The CDR3 is 12 amino acids. With 0 bases removed from V and 5 bases from J, the gap between germline ends came to 4 bases.